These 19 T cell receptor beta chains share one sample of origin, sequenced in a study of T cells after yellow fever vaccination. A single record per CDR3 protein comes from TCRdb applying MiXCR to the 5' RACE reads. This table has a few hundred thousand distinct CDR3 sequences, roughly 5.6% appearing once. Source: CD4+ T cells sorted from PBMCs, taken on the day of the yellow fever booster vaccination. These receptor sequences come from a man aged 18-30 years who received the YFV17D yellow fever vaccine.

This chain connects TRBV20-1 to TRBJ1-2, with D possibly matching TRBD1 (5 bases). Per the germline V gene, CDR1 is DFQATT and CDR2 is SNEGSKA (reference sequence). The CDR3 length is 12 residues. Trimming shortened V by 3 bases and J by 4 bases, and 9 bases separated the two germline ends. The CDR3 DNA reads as TGCAGTGCTAGTTGGGGGATCTATGGCTACACCTTC. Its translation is CSASWGIYGYTF.

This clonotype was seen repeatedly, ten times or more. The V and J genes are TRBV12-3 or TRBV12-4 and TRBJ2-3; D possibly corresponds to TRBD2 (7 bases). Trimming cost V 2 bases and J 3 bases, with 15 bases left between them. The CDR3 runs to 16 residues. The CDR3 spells CASSLMAAGATDTQYF. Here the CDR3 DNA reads TGTGCCAGCAGTTTAATGGCGGCGGGGGCGACAGATACGCAGTATTTT.

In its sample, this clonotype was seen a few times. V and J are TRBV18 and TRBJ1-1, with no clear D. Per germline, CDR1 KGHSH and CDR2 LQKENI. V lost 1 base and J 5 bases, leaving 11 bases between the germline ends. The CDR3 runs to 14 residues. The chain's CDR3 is CASSPLPAWTEAFF. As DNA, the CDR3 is TGTGCCAGCTCACCACTGCCAGCTTGGACTGAAGCTTTCTTT.

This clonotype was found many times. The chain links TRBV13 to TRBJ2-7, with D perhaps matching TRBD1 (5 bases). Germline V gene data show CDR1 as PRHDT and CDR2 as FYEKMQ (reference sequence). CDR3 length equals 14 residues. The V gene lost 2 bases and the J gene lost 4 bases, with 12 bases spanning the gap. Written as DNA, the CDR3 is TGTGCCAGCAGCTTATACAGGTTAGGGTACGAGCAGTACTTC. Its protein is CASSLYRLGYEQYF.

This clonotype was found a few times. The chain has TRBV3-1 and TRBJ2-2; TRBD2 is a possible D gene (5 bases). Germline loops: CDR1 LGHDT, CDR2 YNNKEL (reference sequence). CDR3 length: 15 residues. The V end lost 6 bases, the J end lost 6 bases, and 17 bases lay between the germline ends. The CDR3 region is CASRMRAPGAGELFF. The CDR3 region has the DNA TGTGCCAGCAGAATGAGGGCGCCCGGGGCCGGGGAGCTGTTTTTT. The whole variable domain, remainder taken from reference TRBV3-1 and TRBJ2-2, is DTAVSQTPKYLVTQMGNDKSIKCEQNLGHDTMYWYKQDSKKFLKIMFSYNNKELIINETVPNRFSPKSPDKAHLNLHINSLELGDSAVYFCASRMRAPGAGELFFGEGSRLTVL.

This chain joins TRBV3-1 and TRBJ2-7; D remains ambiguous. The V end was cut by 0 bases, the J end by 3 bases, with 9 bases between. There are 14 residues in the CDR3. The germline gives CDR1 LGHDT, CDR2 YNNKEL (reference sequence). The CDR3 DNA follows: TGTGCCAGCAGCCAAGATAGAGCAAGCTACGAGCAGTACGTC. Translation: CASSQDRASYEQYV.

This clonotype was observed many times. CDR3 protein: CASSLLARMNTEAFF. The CDR3 coding sequence is TGTGCCAGCAGCTTGTTGGCGAGGATGAACACTGAAGCTTTCTTT. The chain employs TRBV5-6 and TRBJ1-1, with D unclear. The germline gives CDR1 SGHDT, CDR2 YYEEEE. This CDR3 comprises 15 residues. V lost 1 base, J lost 0 bases, and 10 bases lay in between. The full variable domain, rest sourced from reference TRBV5-6 and TRBJ1-1, is DAGVTQSPTHLIKTRGQQVTLRCSPKSGHDTVSWYQQALGQGPQFIFQYYEEEERQRGNFPDRFSGHQFPNYSSELNVNALLLGDSALYLCASSLLARMNTEAFFGQGTRLTVV.

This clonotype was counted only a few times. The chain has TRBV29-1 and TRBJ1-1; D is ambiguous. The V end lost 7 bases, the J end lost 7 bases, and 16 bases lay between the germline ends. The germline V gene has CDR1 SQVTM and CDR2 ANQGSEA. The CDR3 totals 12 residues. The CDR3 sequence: CSGGSGAGEAFF. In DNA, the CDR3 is TGCAGCGGTGGTAGTGGAGCTGGTGAAGCTTTCTTT.

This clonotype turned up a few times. CDR3 protein: CASSLRTDSGNTIYF. In DNA form, the CDR3 reads TGTGCCAGCAGCCTTCGGACAGACTCTGGAAACACCATATATTTT. The genes are TRBV7-2 and TRBJ1-3, with D perhaps matching TRBD1 (6 bases). There are 15 residues in the CDR3. V lost 5 bases and J 0 bases, leaving 11 bases between the germline ends. Germline loops: CDR1 SGHTA, CDR2 FQGNSA.

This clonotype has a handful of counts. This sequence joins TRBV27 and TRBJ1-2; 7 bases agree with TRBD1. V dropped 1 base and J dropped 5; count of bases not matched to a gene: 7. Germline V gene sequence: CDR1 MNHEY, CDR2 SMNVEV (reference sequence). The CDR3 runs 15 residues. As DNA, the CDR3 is TGTGCCAGCAGTTTATACAGGGGAGGGGATTATGGCTACACCTTC. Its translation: CASSLYRGGDYGYTF.

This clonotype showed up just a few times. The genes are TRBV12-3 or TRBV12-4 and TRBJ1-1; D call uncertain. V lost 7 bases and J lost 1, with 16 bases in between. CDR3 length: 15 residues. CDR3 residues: CASTPSRTGNTEAFF. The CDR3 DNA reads TGTGCCAGCACCCCGAGTAGGACGGGGAACACTGAAGCTTTCTTT.

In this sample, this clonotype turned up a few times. The CDR3 DNA reads as TGTGCCATCAGTGGTCGGGGGGCCCAAGAGACCCAGTACTTC. The encoded protein is CAISGRGAQETQYF. The V and J genes are TRBV10-3 and TRBJ2-5; D possibly corresponds to TRBD2 (7 bases). Germline values: CDR1 ENHRY, CDR2 SYGVKD. The length of the CDR3 is 14 residues. The V gene lost 4 bases and the J gene lost 1 base, with 10 bases spanning the gap.

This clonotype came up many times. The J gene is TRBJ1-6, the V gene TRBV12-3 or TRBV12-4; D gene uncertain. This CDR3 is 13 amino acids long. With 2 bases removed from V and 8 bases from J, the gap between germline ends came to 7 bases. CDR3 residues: CASSLFGDSPLHF. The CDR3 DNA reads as TGTGCCAGCAGTTTATTTGGGGATTCACCCCTCCACTTT.

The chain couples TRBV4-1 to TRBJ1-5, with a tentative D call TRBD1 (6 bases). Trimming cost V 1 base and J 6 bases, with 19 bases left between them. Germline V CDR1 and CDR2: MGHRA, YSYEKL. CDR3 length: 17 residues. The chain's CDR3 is CASSQGAVTGLRQPQHF. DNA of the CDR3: TGCGCCAGCAGCCAAGGAGCCGTGACAGGATTACGTCAGCCCCAGCATTTT.

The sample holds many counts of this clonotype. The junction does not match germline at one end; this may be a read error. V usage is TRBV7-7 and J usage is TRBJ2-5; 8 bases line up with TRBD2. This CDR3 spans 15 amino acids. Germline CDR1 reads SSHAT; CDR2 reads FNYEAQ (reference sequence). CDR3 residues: CASSFGSGGQETQYF. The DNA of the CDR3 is TGTGCTAGCAGCTTTGGGAGCGGGGGCCAAGAGACCCAGTACTTC.

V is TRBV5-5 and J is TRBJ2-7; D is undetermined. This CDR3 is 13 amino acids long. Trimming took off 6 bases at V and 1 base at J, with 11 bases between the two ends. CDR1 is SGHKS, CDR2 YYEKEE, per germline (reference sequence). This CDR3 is CASKFLGSYEQYV. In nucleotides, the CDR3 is TGTGCCAGCAAATTCTTGGGGTCCTACGAGCAGTACGTC.

The CDR3 nucleotides are TGTGCCAGCAGCCCAGGGCAGGGAGCTAGTACACCCCTCCACTTT. As protein: CASSPGQGASTPLHF. The chain couples TRBV5-4 to TRBJ1-6; a possible D gene is TRBD1 (5 bases). The V gene's germline CDR1 is SGHNT and CDR2 YYREEE (reference sequence). CDR3 size: 15 residues. The V gene lost 4 bases and the J gene lost 11 bases, with 19 bases spanning the gap.

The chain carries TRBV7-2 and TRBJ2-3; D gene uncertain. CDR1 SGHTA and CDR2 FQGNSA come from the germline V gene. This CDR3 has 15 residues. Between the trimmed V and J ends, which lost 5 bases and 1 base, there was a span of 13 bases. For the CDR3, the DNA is TGTGCCAGCAGCCCCATGGGCCTAGGCACAGATACGCAGTATTTT. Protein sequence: CASSPMGLGTDTQYF.

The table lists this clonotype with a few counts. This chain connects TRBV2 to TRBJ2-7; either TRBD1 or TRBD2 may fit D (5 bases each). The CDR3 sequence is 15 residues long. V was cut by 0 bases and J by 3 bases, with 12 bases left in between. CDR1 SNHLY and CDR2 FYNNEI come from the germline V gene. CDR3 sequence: CASSEARRDDYEQYV. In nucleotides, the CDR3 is TGTGCCAGCAGTGAAGCGCGCAGGGACGACTACGAGCAGTACGTC.